The clone carrying this T cell receptor (beta chain) appeared once. Antigen unknown. Trimming stripped 3 bases from V and 1 base from J, with 14 bases between. There are 15 residues in the CDR3. Looked up from germline, CDR1 is SQVTM and CDR2 is ANQGSEA. Per sample, some 90,000 TCR templates were assayed. Generated by immunoSEQ multiplex PCR, the TCRdb table keeps only in-frame clones and is missing some. The data contain roughly 100,000 clones, 93% of them seen just once; the ten biggest clones take up roughly 0.64%. The sample is drawn from a study of siplizumab effects on memory and regulatory T cells. General study points: Proliferating siplizumab-culture Tregs lacked confirmation of suppressive function. Naive T cells looked more diverse than memory cells and looked like major alloresponse contributors.

The sample taken for sequencing was Tregs sorted from blood. This rearrangement joins TRBV29-1 to TRBJ2-3; D not resolved. This receptor was taken from a human donor in good health. Here the CDR3 reads CSVDPFSLRTDTQYF. CDR3 DNA: TGCAGCGTTGACCCCTTCTCCCTCCGCACAGATACGCAGTATTTT.